The 18 T cell receptor beta chains given below trace back to one sample, sequenced in a study of PD-1 blockade in classical Hodgkin lymphoma. Measured with immunoSEQ multiplex PCR; TCRdb has only the in-frame clones, and not every one. The profile shows about 86,000 clones, roughly 89% of them singletons. No patient escaped relapse after autologous stem cell transplantation, and brentuximab vedotin exposure varied. The sequences come from peripheral blood mononuclear cells (PBMCs), collected at baseline. These receptors originate from a human donor with classical Hodgkin lymphoma.

The V and J genes are TRBV4-2 and TRBJ2-6; D is perhaps TRBD1 (5 bases). The CDR3 length is 17 residues. With 2 bases removed from V and 0 bases from J, the gap between germline ends came to 11 bases. Looked up from germline, CDR1 is LGHNA and CDR2 is YNFKEQ. The CDR3 bases are TGTGCCAGCAGCCAAACCTTGGACAACTCTGGGGCCAACGTCCTGACTTTC. Protein product: CASSQTLDNSGANVLTF.

In its sample, this clone is medium-sized (0.01 to 0.1%). This chain joins TRBV27 and TRBJ2-7; possibly TRBD1 for D (6 bases). Germline V gives CDR1 MNHEY, CDR2 SMNVEV (reference sequence). CDR3 length: 14 amino acids. V lost 10 bases, J lost 2 bases, and 18 bases lay in between. The CDR3 here is CATSGQTHAYEQYF. The CDR3 region has the DNA TGTGCCACCTCTGGACAGACCCATGCCTACGAGCAGTACTTC.

DNA for the CDR3: TGTGCCAGCAGTTTCCGGACAGCGGGAGTTCGGGATACGCAGTATTTT. It is translated as CASSFRTAGVRDTQYF. This chain links TRBV27 with TRBJ2-3; TRBD2 aligns across 8 bases. Per the germline V gene, CDR1 is MNHEY and CDR2 is SMNVEV (reference sequence). V lost 3 bases and J lost 6; bases outside the gene matches: 11. The CDR3 length is 16 residues.

The V and J genes are TRBV7-9 and TRBJ1-1, with 8 bases matching TRBD1. With V trimmed by 5 bases and J by 5 bases, 10 bases remained unmatched. The CDR3 loop spans 15 amino acids. CDR1 and CDR2 from the germline V gene are SEHNR and FQNEAQ (reference sequence). The CDR3 sequence is CASSAHGQGGTEAFF. CDR3 DNA: TGTGCCAGCAGCGCACACGGACAGGGAGGGACTGAAGCTTTCTTT.

The gene calls are TRBV7-2 and TRBJ2-7, with 7 bases identical to TRBD1. Looked up from germline, CDR1 is SGHTA and CDR2 is FQGNSA. This CDR3 has 14 residues. The junction had 7 bases not matched to a gene; V was cut back by 6 bases and J by 2 bases. The CDR3 loop reads CASSPIGGTYEQYF. The CDR3 nucleotides are TGTGCCAGCAGTCCCATAGGGGGCACCTACGAGCAGTACTTC.

The CDR3 sequence: CASSQLIAGGRVETQYF. CDR3 DNA: TGTGCCAGCAGCCAATTAATAGCGGGAGGGAGGGTGGAGACCCAGTACTTC. The chain has TRBV14 and TRBJ2-5, with 11 bases aligning to TRBD2. This CDR3 has 17 amino acids. V lost 2 bases, J lost 5 bases, and 10 bases stayed unmatched. Germline V gene data show CDR1 as SGHDN and CDR2 as FVKESK.

The V and J genes are TRBV9 and TRBJ2-2; TRBD1 aligns across 12 bases. The trim removed 3 bases at V and 7 bases at J, leaving 10 bases unmatched. CDR3 length: 17 amino acids. Germline CDR1 reads SGDLS; CDR2 reads YYNGEE. The CDR3 reads CASSGAPGQGAFGELFF. CDR3 sequence (DNA): TGTGCCAGCAGCGGAGCGCCGGGACAGGGGGCTTTCGGGGAGCTGTTTTTT.

The table lists this clone with a count of one. The genes are TRBV6-5 and TRBJ2-7; perhaps TRBD2 as D (6 bases). This CDR3 spans 15 amino acids. V dropped 6 bases and J dropped 1 base, with 16 bases sitting between them. Germline lookup yields CDR1 MNHEY and CDR2 SVGAGI. Here the CDR3 DNA reads TGTGCCAGCAGGGCTACCGGGACTTCTTCCTACGAGCAGTACTTC. It encodes CASRATGTSSYEQYF.

This chain connects TRBV25-1 to TRBJ2-3; unclear D gene. The ends were cut back, 5 bases at V and 0 bases at J, with 15 bases in the middle. There are 16 residues in the CDR3. Germline V gene sequence: CDR1 MGHDK, CDR2 SYGVNS. In DNA, the CDR3 is TGTGCCAGCAGTCCTCCTCCGCCACTTAGCACAGATACGCAGTATTTT. This translates into CASSPPPPLSTDTQYF.

The chain recombines TRBV14 with TRBJ2-7; TRBD2 aligns across 8 bases. The CDR3 runs to 16 residues. V lost 0 bases, J lost 1 base, and 5 bases stayed unmatched. Germline loops: CDR1 SGHDN, CDR2 FVKESK. CDR3 loop: CASSQEGLGVSYEQYF. CDR3 DNA: TGTGCCAGCAGCCAAGAGGGACTAGGAGTTTCCTACGAGCAGTACTTC.

The genes are TRBV12-5 and TRBJ2-1; the D gene is possibly TRBD2 (6 bases). Germline V lookup: CDR1 LGHNT, CDR2 FRNRAP. This CDR3 has 15 amino acids. V was clipped by 2 bases and J by 2 bases, with 10 bases between them. The chain's CDR3 is CASGLMGGAYNEQFF. The CDR3 DNA follows: TGTGCTAGTGGTTTGATGGGGGGAGCCTACAATGAGCAGTTCTTC.

This clone was observed a single time. The genes are TRBV19 and TRBJ1-1, with 7 positions matching TRBD1. The length of the CDR3 is 13 residues. Trimming cost V 4 bases and J 5 bases; bases outside gene matches: 4. Germline-derived CDR1 and CDR2 are LNHDA and SQIVND (reference sequence). CDR3 protein: CASSRGGWTEAFF. The CDR3 coding sequence is TGTGCCAGTAGTAGAGGGGGCTGGACTGAAGCTTTCTTT.

The rearrangement links TRBV9 to TRBJ1-2; 9 bases map to TRBD1. Germline trimming cut 3 bases from V and 3 bases from J; bases unmatched to any gene: 9. Per germline, CDR1 SGDLS and CDR2 YYNGEE. This CDR3 comprises 16 residues. The CDR3: CASSAPGQGNYYGYTF. The CDR3 DNA reads as TGTGCCAGCAGCGCCCCGGGACAGGGAAATTACTATGGCTACACCTTC.

This clone appeared a single time. The chain recombines TRBV9 with TRBJ1-1, with unresolved D. The CDR3 contains 14 residues. The V gene lost 4 bases and the J gene lost 2 bases, with 12 bases spanning the gap. Looked up from germline, CDR1 is SGDLS and CDR2 is YYNGEE. CDR3 in amino acids: CASSWSTENTEAFF. DNA for the CDR3: TGTGCCAGCAGCTGGTCGACCGAAAACACTGAAGCTTTCTTT.

The chain combines TRBV2 with TRBJ1-5; weak D call: TRBD1 (5 bases). Trimming shortened V by 4 bases and J by 2 bases, and 9 bases separated the two germline ends. The CDR3 covers 14 residues. Germline V CDR1 and CDR2: SNHLY, FYNNEI. The CDR3, as DNA: TGTGCCAGCAGTGGAGGGGCCGGCAATCAGCCCCAGCATTTT. Translating it yields CASSGGAGNQPQHF.

The chain links TRBV4-1 to TRBJ2-7; a weak D match, TRBD1 (6 bases). This CDR3 is 15 amino acids long. Germline values: CDR1 MGHRA, CDR2 YSYEKL. Trimming pared 0 bases from V and 3 bases from J, leaving 12 bases between. CDR3 region: CASSQDPGDFYEQYF. CDR3 bases: TGCGCCAGCAGCCAAGATCCAGGGGATTTCTACGAGCAGTACTTC.

This chain joins TRBV18 and TRBJ2-1; TRBD2 might be the D (5 bases). Trimming stripped 5 bases from V and 9 bases from J, with 11 bases between. Germline V gene lookup returns CDR1 KGHSH and CDR2 LQKENI. There are 12 residues in the CDR3. CDR3 sequence: CASSGLASEQFF. CDR3 DNA: TGTGCCAGCTCAGGCCTAGCCTCTGAGCAGTTCTTC.

This chain uses TRBV5-1 with TRBJ2-1; 7 bases align to TRBD2. V dropped 5 bases and J dropped 2; count of bases not matched to a gene: 7. This CDR3 has 15 residues. Germline V gene data show CDR1 as SGHRS and CDR2 as YFSETQ. CDR3 residues: CASRVAGGAYNEQFF. The CDR3 DNA reads TGCGCCAGCAGGGTAGCGGGTGGGGCCTACAATGAGCAGTTCTTC.